This is a list of T cell receptor beta chains from one sample in a study of blood T cell repertoires in COVID-19. Libraries were prepared by immunoSEQ multiplex PCR; TCRdb keeps only in-frame clonotypes and omits some of them. Of about 69,000 clones listed, about four fifths are singletons. The specimen was peripheral blood. The receptors derive from a human donor in a cohort sampled during active COVID-19. CDR3s leave out the opening cysteine and the closing phenylalanine or tryptophan.

cdr3_aa	v_call	j_call
ASSPSGKETQY	TRBV6-5	TRBJ2-5
ASSLGGRGELF	TRBV11-2	TRBJ2-2
ASSPDTWGTGYT	TRBV5-5	TRBJ1-2
ASSDEKDRVIYGYT	TRBV6-1	TRBJ1-2
SVEASSGRYEQY	TRBV29-1	TRBJ2-7
ASSPLRGSYEQY	TRBV27	TRBJ2-7
ASSLFRGTGRETQY	TRBV7-2	TRBJ2-5
ASSWGGDGYT	TRBV5-6	TRBJ1-2
AISESGGGGLAS	TRBV10-3	TRBJ2-7
ASSPTASFYEQY	TRBV19	TRBJ2-7
ASSFGQAYNEQF	TRBV6-5	TRBJ2-1
ASSRPGLAGGGGEQF	TRBV5-1	TRBJ2-1
ASSELAGGGYGTDTQY	TRBV6-1	TRBJ2-3
ASSKPGLFYEQY	TRBV19	TRBJ2-7
ASILAGGNTEAF	TRBV6-5	TRBJ1-1
ASSDGGPSETQY	TRBV5-1	TRBJ2-5
ASSEALQTGSGCQY	TRBV6-1	TRBJ2-5
ASSLVPGTLSGNTIY	TRBV5-1	TRBJ1-3
ASSQGGRQNTGELF	TRBV3-1/TRBV3-2	TRBJ2-2
AIRGGLAGEGEQF	TRBV10-3	TRBJ2-1
ASSQVQGGAEQY	TRBV3-1/TRBV3-2	TRBJ2-7
ASSPQAGVGDTEAF	TRBV5-1	TRBJ1-1
ASSFLRDRSTDTQY	TRBV5-1	TRBJ2-3
ASSTSGGADTQY	TRBV18	TRBJ2-3
ASSPPELPYEQY	TRBV18	TRBJ2-7
ASSPQEGSTIY	TRBV7-8	TRBJ1-3
ASSIIDFRNQPQH	TRBV19	TRBJ1-5
ASSHREYEQY	TRBV12-3/TRBV12-4	TRBJ2-7
ASSLEASGGFYEQY	TRBV7-9	TRBJ2-7
ASSLGGGPLGEQF	TRBV28	TRBJ2-1
ASRGEGVNYGYT	TRBV5-1	TRBJ1-2
ASSPLDRDNEQY	TRBV19	TRBJ2-7
SATRKETQY	TRBV20-1	TRBJ2-5
ASSLGGRADNEQF	TRBV5-1	TRBJ2-1
ASSGDSSGNTIY	TRBV2	TRBJ1-3
ASSPQTGGVNEQF	TRBV18	TRBJ2-1
ASSPRTSGGALNEQY	TRBV18	TRBJ2-7
ATEAGYTDTQY	TRBV24-1	TRBJ2-3
ASSLHPGQGVGTGELF	TRBV9	TRBJ2-2
ASSQRSGRFYADNEQF	TRBV4-1	TRBJ2-1
ASSQQGLSSYEQY	TRBV2	TRBJ2-7
ASSQLAGYEQY	TRBV14	TRBJ2-7
ASSADRGLGNEQF	TRBV11-2	TRBJ2-1
ASMSREEQY	TRBV28	TRBJ2-7
SVAISGQTDTQY	TRBV29-1	TRBJ2-3
ASRPSANSYNEQF	TRBV3-1/TRBV3-2	TRBJ2-1
ASRLVNPGTSGFYNEQF	TRBV12-2	TRBJ2-1
ASSLAGDSGNTIY	TRBV5-1	TRBJ1-3
ASSPSGQGNTEAF	TRBV7-9	TRBJ1-1
ASKMGIGTGEKLF	TRBV6-5	TRBJ1-4
ASSFRTQGSYEQY	TRBV27	TRBJ2-7
ASSLLTSGEYEQY	TRBV4-1	TRBJ2-7
ASSPRTGVSYNEQF	TRBV7-9	TRBJ2-1
ASSSRTGTNTEAF	TRBV2	TRBJ1-1
AIGSGNYGYT	TRBV10-3	TRBJ1-2